The TCR beta chain described here comes from a study of T cell changes during pregnancy in multiple sclerosis (dated by TCRdb to between 2018 and 2021). At the level of the whole study: Changes in the T cell repertoire over the course of pregnancy were examined in this study in women with multiple sclerosis.

The V end gives up 5 bases and the J end 7 bases, leaving 7 bases in the junction not matched to a gene. Per the germline V gene, MRHNA is the CDR1 and SNTAGT is the CDR2. The CDR3 sequence holds 15 residues, the cysteine and phenylalanine included. The DNA shown is the 45-base CDR3, in frame from base 1. Libraries came from the immunoSEQ multiplex PCR assay. TCRdb stores this immuneACCESS table with in-frame sequences only. Part of the clones is absent; in the studies checked, under half of the shortfall reflects unresolved V genes, and no reason is known for the rest. The sample profile shows over 10,000 clones; about 88% of them were found once. The ten most abundant clones make up roughly 8.2% of the sample. As concerns this clone: The antigen this receptor binds is unknown. No clone much larger than this one lies a single base away; base qualities are absent.

This sequence uses TRBV6-4 and TRBJ2-1; TRBD1 lines up with 11 middle nucleotides. This receptor was obtained from a female donor with multiple sclerosis, enrolled in a pregnancy study. The specimen was CD8+ T cells from peripheral blood mononuclear cells, collected in the first trimester of pregnancy. The nucleotides read TGTGCCAGCAGTACCGGGACAGGGGGAGGGAATGAGCAGTTCTTC. Its translation is CASSTGTGGGNEQFF.